This passage covers 13 T cell receptor beta chains from one sample sequenced in a study of molecular identifiers for immune sequencing clone quantification. TCRdb independently ran MiXCR on the PCR reads; one entry per CDR3 protein. The sample contains hundreds of thousands of distinct CDR3 sequences, 25% of which appear only once. The sequenced sample consisted of naive CD8+ T cells from blood, with Jurkat cell RNA spiked in. The subset here: FACS-sorted CD8+CD4-CCR7+CD45RA+ naive T cells. The source is a human donor in good health. Some libraries in this study had Jurkat cell RNA spiked in.

On this clonotype: Being one base from a much bigger clone, this may be a read error. J is TRBJ2-7 and V is TRBV11-2; D gene uncertain. Germline CDR1 reads SGHAT; CDR2 reads FQNNGV. The CDR3 length is 13 residues. Trimming took off 8 bases at V and 2 bases at J, with 13 bases between the two ends. The CDR3 DNA follows: TGTGCCAGCGGCGTCGGGCCAACCTACGAGCAGTACTTC. It codes for CASGVGPTYEQYF.

In regard to this clonotype: A read error may explain this, as a much larger clone is one base away. CDR3 in DNA: TGTGCCAGCAGCCCGGTCTTTTCGGGAGGGCCAAGCACAGATACGCAGTATTTT. Amino acid sequence: CASSPVFSGGPSTDTQYF. The chain recombines TRBV7-9 with TRBJ2-3; 8 nucleotides line up with TRBD2. Germline V gene sequence: CDR1 SEHNR, CDR2 FQNEAQ (reference sequence). V shed 5 bases and J 0 bases; nucleotides not matched to a gene: 13. This CDR3 region has 18 residues.

In this sample, this clonotype turned up many times. Here the CDR3 reads CSVAVWPEAFF. The CDR3 DNA reads as TGCAGCGTTGCTGTTTGGCCTGAAGCTTTCTTT. This chain uses TRBV29-1 with TRBJ1-1; D gene ambiguous. The CDR3 totals 11 residues. CDR1 and CDR2 (germline): SQVTM, ANQGSEA. The V and J ends lost 4 bases and 6 bases respectively, with 9 bases between them.

The chain links TRBV12-3 or TRBV12-4 to TRBJ2-7, with 9 bases matching TRBD2. The junction had 8 bases not matched to a gene; V was cut back by 2 bases and J by 3 bases. This CDR3 has 16 amino acids. This chain's CDR3 is CASSLRSGGYNYEQYF. The CDR3 region has the DNA TGTGCCAGCAGTTTACGGAGCGGGGGGTACAACTACGAGCAGTACTTC.

This clonotype was detected a few times. This chain uses TRBV5-4 with TRBJ1-2; D uncertain. This CDR3 has 13 residues. Germline CDR1 is SGHNT and CDR2 is YYREEE (reference sequence). V shed 4 bases and J shed 8 bases, with 15 bases lying between them. As DNA, the CDR3 is TGTGCCAGCAGCGAGGGATGGACTCGCGGCTACACCTTC. Translated, it gives CASSEGWTRGYTF.

This clonotype was detected only a few times. A read error is possible here, since a much larger clone lies one base away. The CDR3 carries no conserved terminal phenylalanine or tryptophan, so it likely arises from a read error. This chain connects TRBV27 to TRBJ2-3; D is perhaps TRBD2 (5 bases). This CDR3 region has 13 residues. Trimming left V 5 bases short and J 4 bases short, with 10 bases between. CDR1 and CDR2 from the germline V gene are MNHEY and SMNVEV (reference sequence). CDR3 sequence (DNA): TGTGCCAGCAGTACTCAGCGGTCAGATACGCAGTATCTT. Translation gives CASSTQRSDTQYL.

Remarks on this clonotype: Possible read error: a much larger clone is one base away. The chain combines TRBV5-3 with TRBJ1-4; D may be TRBD1 (5 bases). TRBV5-3 is flagged as an ORF with uncertain function. The CDR3 covers 15 residues. V lost 8 bases to trimming and J lost 4 bases, with 18 bases between them. The CDR3 region is CASSRRGLLNEKLFF. The CDR3 region has the DNA TGTGCCAGCAGCCGCCGGGGACTGCTTAATGAAAAACTGTTTTTT.

As for this clonotype: Since a much larger clone is just one base distant, this may be a read error. Without the conserved terminal phenylalanine or tryptophan, this CDR3 likely stems from a read error. The chain has TRBV27 and TRBJ2-7, with unresolved D. Trimming stripped 3 bases from V and 0 bases from J, with 18 bases between. CDR3 size: 17 residues. Looked up from germline, CDR1 is MNHEY and CDR2 is SMNVEV (reference sequence). CDR3 sequence (DNA): TGTGCCAGCAGTTTGAACACCCCAAGAGGCGCCTCCTACGAGCAGTACTCC. Protein: CASSLNTPRGASYEQYS.

Turning to this clonotype: This could be a read error, since a much larger clone is one nucleotide away. The V call is TRBV28, the J call TRBJ2-2; D uncertain. The germline gives CDR1 MDHEN, CDR2 SYDVKM. V was pared by 0 bases and J by 4 bases, with 9 bases between. The CDR3 has 15 residues. CDR3 nucleotide sequence: TGTGCCAGCAGTTTATGGGGCATGAGCACCGGGGAGCTGTTTTTT. As protein: CASSLWGMSTGELFF.

This clonotype was detected many times. This chain connects TRBV5-1 to TRBJ2-7, with D maybe TRBD1 (5 bases). The CDR3 is 13 amino acids. V was pared by 0 bases and J by 4 bases, with 8 bases between. Per the germline V gene, CDR1 is SGHRS and CDR2 is YFSETQ. CDR3 residues: CASSLAKGYEQYF. CDR3 sequence (DNA): TGCGCCAGCAGCTTGGCCAAGGGGTACGAGCAGTACTTC.

This clonotype was counted ten times or more. The chain carries TRBV27 and TRBJ2-7; D is undetermined. Germline CDR1 MNHEY, CDR2 SMNVEV (reference sequence). The CDR3 length is 13 residues. The V end was cut by 6 bases, the J end by 3 bases, with 12 bases between. CDR3 in DNA: TGTGCCAGCAGCCCACGGACGGGCTACGAGCAGTACTTC. Protein: CASSPRTGYEQYF.

This clonotype appeared many times. The chain joins TRBV12-3 or TRBV12-4 to TRBJ1-2; D is unclear. With 2 bases removed from V and 0 bases from J, the gap between germline ends came to 10 bases. This CDR3 is 15 amino acids long. CDR3 region: CASSLPAPANYGYTF. The DNA of the CDR3 is TGTGCCAGCAGTTTACCCGCCCCCGCTAACTATGGCTACACCTTC.

The table lists this clonotype with a few counts. One end of the junction varies from germline; a read error may be responsible. The chain recombines TRBV6-6 with TRBJ2-5; 9 nucleotides match TRBD1. The CDR3 is made up of 16 amino acids. The germline V gene encodes CDR1 MNHNY and CDR2 SVGAGI (reference sequence). CDR3 amino acids: CASSDSGQGLGETQYF. Here the CDR3 DNA reads TGTGCCAGCAGTGACTCGGGACAGGGCCTCGGAGAGACCCAGTACTTC.